This TCR beta chain was sequenced during a study of response to subunit inactivated influenza vaccine. TCRdb used MiXCR to reprocess the RT-PCR reads, holding one entry per CDR3 protein. The sample lists roughly 190,000 distinct CDR3 sequences, approximately 12% occurring once. After removal of 5 bases from V and 5 bases from J, the junction contained 9 bases not matched to a gene. CDR3 size: 14 residues. Looked up from germline, CDR1 is DFQATT and CDR2 is SNEGSKA (reference sequence). These same data were also listed under a study on T cells expressing NK-cell markers. That work states: cDNA encoding TCR beta was synthesized via 5'RACE template switching incorporating UMIs. There were seven HCMV-seropositive donors and one seronegative donor among the eight sequenced. Among CD8+ T cells from 5 to 7 donors, dominant NKG2C+ clonotypes accounted for roughly 1.0-8%. Also leading the CD3+CD56-NKG2C+ fraction in a handful of donors were these clonotypes.

Here the sequenced sample was CD8+ T cells sorted from PBMCs, taken approximately 12 days after vaccination. The V call is TRBV20-1, the J call TRBJ2-3, with 8 bases matching TRBD2. This clonotype was sampled from a man aged 45-65 years who received an inactivated influenza vaccine. The CDR3 DNA reads as TGCAGTGCTTTTACCGGGACTAGAGAAGATACGCAGTATTTT. This codes for CSAFTGTREDTQYF.